These 10 T cell receptor beta chains were all obtained from the same sample, sequenced in a study of cytomegalovirus exposure and HLA in healthy donors. Use of 60 Vbeta and 13 Jbeta primers characterized the PCR. The method was immunoSEQ multiplex PCR; TCRdb's version includes in-frame clones alone and lacks a portion of them. The table lists 130,000 or so clones, 82% of them singletons. Specimen: PBMCs. The receptors were gathered from a woman in her 50s in good health and CMV-seropositive.

This clone came up once. The junction departs from germline at one end; a sequencing error may be responsible. This rearrangement joins TRBV7-9 to TRBJ2-7; perhaps TRBD2 as D (6 bases). The CDR3 totals 11 residues. Germline loops: CDR1 SEHNR, CDR2 FQNEAQ (reference sequence). In DNA form, the CDR3 reads TGTTCCAGCAGCTCCGGAGGGGAGCAGTACTTC. Its protein product is CSSSSGGEQYF.

This clone was counted once. The chain carries TRBV7-8 and TRBJ2-1; D call uncertain. Trimming took 5 bases from V and 0 from J, leaving 11 bases between them. This CDR3 is 15 amino acids long. Germline values: CDR1 SGHVS, CDR2 FQNEAQ. CDR3 DNA sequence: TGTGCCAGCAGCCTTCGTCTCTACTCCTACAATGAGCAGTTCTTC. Its protein product is CASSLRLYSYNEQFF.

The chain has TRBV28 and TRBJ1-2; perhaps TRBD1 as D (6 bases). The CDR3 runs to 13 residues. V was cut by 5 bases and J by 6 bases, with 13 bases left in between. CDR1 is MDHEN and CDR2 is SYDVKM in the germline V gene. Here the CDR3 reads CASSQTGRDGYTF. In DNA, the CDR3 is TGTGCCAGCAGTCAGACAGGACGAGATGGCTACACCTTC.

This rearrangement joins TRBV5-4 to TRBJ2-5; 7 bases fit TRBD2. Germline V gene data show CDR1 as SGHNT and CDR2 as YYREEE (reference sequence). The CDR3 covers 15 residues. After removal of 0 bases from V and 4 bases from J, the junction contained 6 bases not matched to a gene. The CDR3 spells CASSLDGGRGETQYF. For the CDR3, the DNA is TGTGCCAGCAGCTTGGACGGGGGGAGGGGAGAGACCCAGTACTTC.

The V call is TRBV27, the J call TRBJ2-5, with 9 positions matching TRBD1. After removal of 7 bases from V and 5 bases from J, the junction contained 11 bases not matched to a gene. The CDR3 covers 15 residues. Germline V gene sequence: CDR1 MNHEY, CDR2 SMNVEV (reference sequence). The CDR3 DNA reads TGTGCCAGCAATCGTATTGGGACAGGGCAGGAGACCCAGTACTTC. Translated: CASNRIGTGQETQYF.

This clone has more than one count but fewer than ten. This chain links TRBV28 with TRBJ2-7; weak D call: TRBD1 (6 bases). The CDR3 consists of 16 residues. CDR1 and CDR2 (germline): MDHEN, SYDVKM. The V end was cut by 6 bases, the J end by 0 bases, with 18 bases between. CDR3 protein: CASSYSGTTFSYEQYF. CDR3 nucleotides: TGTGCCAGCAGCTACTCCGGGACAACCTTCTCCTACGAGCAGTACTTC.

The chain has TRBV28 and TRBJ2-2; D is ambiguous. The V end was cut by 5 bases, the J end by 6 bases, with 4 bases between. The germline V gene encodes CDR1 MDHEN and CDR2 SYDVKM. The CDR3 is 11 amino acids. CDR3 residues: CASSESGELFF. DNA for the CDR3: TGTGCCAGCAGTGAGTCCGGGGAGCTGTTTTTT.

The chain joins TRBV9 to TRBJ1-2, with TRBD1 identical over 7 bases. Germline loops: CDR1 SGDLS, CDR2 YYNGEE. Unmatched junction bases numbered 8, after V lost 3 bases and J lost 0 bases. CDR3 size: 16 residues. The CDR3 protein is CASSESGGQTNYGYTF. As DNA, the CDR3 is TGTGCCAGCAGCGAATCCGGGGGACAGACTAACTATGGCTACACCTTC.

V and J are TRBV7-2 and TRBJ1-4; D may be TRBD1 (5 bases). CDR1 SGHTA and CDR2 FQGNSA come from the germline V gene. This CDR3 comprises 14 residues. Deletions cut 2 bases from V and 8 bases from J, with 12 bases between. The CDR3 is CASSLWQGGEKLFF. The CDR3 DNA is TGTGCCAGCAGCTTATGGCAGGGAGGGGAAAAACTGTTTTTT. The full variable domain, in which reference TRBV7-2 and TRBJ1-4 provide the parts outside the CDR3, is GAGVSQSPSNKVTEKGKDVELRCDPISGHTALYWYRQSLGQGLEFLIYFQGNSAPDKSGLPSDRFSAERTGGSVSTLTIQRTQQEDSAVYLCASSLWQGGEKLFFGSGTQLSVL.

CDR3 coding DNA: TGTGCCAGCAGCTCCGGACTAGAGCAGTTCTTC. This encodes CASSSGLEQFF. The rearrangement links TRBV6-5 to TRBJ2-1; D possibly corresponds to TRBD2 (6 bases). This CDR3 comprises 11 residues. Germline V CDR1 and CDR2: MNHEY, SVGAGI. Trimming pared 6 bases from V and 10 bases from J, leaving 10 bases between.